Below, 29 T cell receptor beta chains from the same sample are listed, as sequenced in a study of cytomegalovirus exposure and HLA in healthy donors. Researchers ran the PCR with 60 Vbeta and 13 Jbeta primers. TCRdb keeps only in-frame clones here, not all; method: immunoSEQ multiplex PCR. The table includes about 190,000 clones, about 84% detected once. Sequenced: PBMCs. These receptors were taken from a woman in her 30s in good health and CMV-seropositive.

The chain carries TRBV19 and TRBJ2-7, with D possibly matching TRBD2 (5 bases). In germline, CDR1 is LNHDA, CDR2 SQIVND (reference sequence). The CDR3 is 15 residues long. Trimming pared 5 bases from V and 1 base from J, leaving 15 bases between. The CDR3 coding sequence is TGTGCCAGTAGTGCCGGGCGAGGGCCTTCCTACGAGCAGTACTTC. Its translation: CASSAGRGPSYEQYF.

A few counts support this clone. The chain is built from TRBV27 and TRBJ1-1, with TRBD1 as a possible D gene (5 bases). The CDR3 has 13 amino acids. Trimming stripped 7 bases from V and 9 bases from J, with 18 bases between. From germline, CDR1 is MNHEY and CDR2 SMNVEV (reference sequence). The CDR3 loop is CASNPAGYGKAFF. In DNA form, the CDR3 reads TGTGCCAGCAACCCTGCAGGGTATGGAAAAGCTTTCTTT.

V is TRBV6-5 and J is TRBJ1-6; 10 nucleotides align to TRBD1. Germline loops: CDR1 MNHEY, CDR2 SVGAGI. The junction had 2 bases not matched to a gene; V was cut back by 4 bases and J by 8 bases. The CDR3 runs 14 residues. The CDR3 sequence is CASSSDRGDSPLHF. Written as DNA, the CDR3 is TGTGCCAGCAGTTCGGACAGGGGGGATTCACCCCTCCACTTT.

The chain uses TRBV5-1 and TRBJ2-3, with 10 bases identical to TRBD2. V lost 4 bases to trimming and J lost 1 base; unmatched junction nucleotides: 6. CDR3 length equals 16 residues. Germline CDR1 SGHRS, CDR2 YFSETQ. The CDR3 loop is CASSQRGGVGTDTQYF. CDR3 sequence (DNA): TGCGCCAGCAGCCAGCGGGGGGGTGTTGGCACAGATACGCAGTATTTT.

The chain is built from TRBV7-8 and TRBJ2-1, with 9 bases fitting TRBD2. Unmatched junction bases numbered 9, after V lost 3 bases and J lost 6 bases. CDR1 and CDR2 (germline): SGHVS, FQNEAQ. The CDR3 is 16 residues long. DNA of the CDR3: TGTGCCAGCAGCTTGCAGACTAGCGGACTTGGCAATGAGCAGTTCTTC. This gives the protein CASSLQTSGLGNEQFF.

The chain couples TRBV7-2 to TRBJ2-5, with unresolved D. The CDR3 totals 13 residues. Trimming took off 5 bases at V and 2 bases at J, with 9 bases between the two ends. Germline assignment: CDR1 SGHTA and CDR2 FQGNSA. CDR3 protein: CASSRVRQETQYF. As DNA, the CDR3 is TGTGCCAGCAGCCGGGTTAGACAAGAGACCCAGTACTTC.

This rearrangement joins TRBV28 to TRBJ2-7, with D hard to call. V was shortened by 5 bases and J by 2 bases, with 4 bases between the two germline ends. The CDR3 runs to 11 residues. Germline values: CDR1 MDHEN, CDR2 SYDVKM. DNA of the CDR3: TGTGCCAGCAGTCCTGCCTACGAGCAGTACTTC. This sequence encodes CASSPAYEQYF.

The chain couples TRBV19 to TRBJ2-1; TRBD2 agrees at 8 bases. CDR1 is LNHDA, CDR2 SQIVND, per germline (reference sequence). Losses at the gene ends were 3 bases for V and 5 bases for J; bases not matched to a gene: 9. This CDR3 comprises 16 residues. Here the CDR3 DNA reads TGTGCCAGTAGTATCCCGGGACTAGGGACGCACAATGAGCAGTTCTTC. Amino acids: CASSIPGLGTHNEQFF.

The chain uses TRBV9 and TRBJ2-5, with 8 bases aligning to TRBD2. The germline V gene has CDR1 SGDLS and CDR2 YYNGEE. Trimming at V came to 4 bases and at J to 2 bases, leaving 10 bases not matched to a gene. CDR3 length equals 16 residues. This CDR3 is CASSLSGTRDQETQYF. The CDR3 DNA follows: TGTGCCAGCAGCTTATCCGGGACTAGGGATCAAGAGACCCAGTACTTC.

The rearrangement uses TRBV19 and TRBJ2-1; TRBD1 agrees at 9 bases. The trim removed 1 base at V and 8 bases at J, leaving 12 bases unmatched. The CDR3 length is 17 residues. CDR1 and CDR2 (germline): LNHDA, SQIVND (reference sequence). The CDR3 sequence is CASSIGGPGQGSDEQFF. The CDR3 DNA sequence: TGTGCCAGTAGTATAGGTGGACCGGGACAGGGTAGCGATGAGCAGTTCTTC.

This chain connects TRBV28 to TRBJ1-5; 11 bases map to TRBD1. The CDR3 length is 19 residues. Losses at the gene ends were 0 bases for V and 4 bases for J; bases not matched to a gene: 11. Germline CDR1 is MDHEN and CDR2 is SYDVKM. The DNA for the CDR3 is TGTGCCAGCAGTTTATGGAGGGGACAGGGGGAGCGGGGGAATCAGCCCCAGCATTTT. Translation gives CASSLWRGQGERGNQPQHF.

The V call is TRBV18, the J call TRBJ2-7; D remains unclear. CDR3 size: 14 residues. V shed 4 bases and J shed 5 bases, with 15 bases lying between them. CDR1 and CDR2 (germline): KGHSH, LQKENI. The CDR3 DNA follows: TGTGCCAGCTCACGAAATGGGCAGACCGACGAGCAGTACTTC. Translated: CASSRNGQTDEQYF.

The chain links TRBV4-3 to TRBJ2-3; TRBD2 agrees at 9 bases. The V gene end was trimmed by 0 bases and the J gene end by 4 bases; junction bases not matched to a gene: 8. The V gene's germline CDR1 is LGHNA and CDR2 YSLEER. There are 17 residues in the CDR3. The CDR3 spells CASSQDRASGVADTQYF. In DNA form, the CDR3 reads TGCGCCAGCAGCCAAGATCGAGCTAGCGGGGTGGCAGATACGCAGTATTTT.

The chain couples TRBV5-1 to TRBJ1-1, with TRBD1 identical over 7 bases. Germline values: CDR1 SGHRS, CDR2 YFSETQ. The V gene end was trimmed by 2 bases and the J gene end by 2 bases; junction bases not matched to a gene: 6. The CDR3 runs to 15 residues. DNA for the CDR3: TGCGCCAGCAGCTTCCGGACAGGAACAAACACTGAAGCTTTCTTT. Its translation is CASSFRTGTNTEAFF.

This clone came up a few times. This chain uses TRBV19 with TRBJ1-5, with D perhaps TRBD1 (5 bases). There are 13 residues in the CDR3. Looked up from germline, CDR1 is LNHDA and CDR2 is SQIVND (reference sequence). V lost 4 bases, J lost 3 bases, and 7 bases lay in between. CDR3 loop: CASSRQFNQPQHF. DNA of the CDR3: TGTGCCAGTAGTAGACAGTTCAATCAGCCCCAGCATTTT.

The V gene is TRBV28, the J gene TRBJ1-5; 8 bases are shared with TRBD1. Germline V gives CDR1 MDHEN, CDR2 SYDVKM. There are 18 residues in the CDR3. Trimming cost V 2 bases and J 2 bases; bases outside gene matches: 11. The CDR3 DNA follows: TGTGCCAGCAGTTTACGGAGGCAGGGGGCGCCGGGCAATCAGCCCCAGCATTTT. It specifies CASSLRRQGAPGNQPQHF.

V and J are TRBV7-3 and TRBJ2-2, with TRBD1 as a possible D gene (5 bases). The ends were cut back, 4 bases at V and 4 bases at J, with 10 bases in the middle. Germline CDR1 SGHTA, CDR2 FQGTGA. The CDR3 covers 14 residues. The CDR3 DNA reads as TGTGCCAGCAGCTCAATTCAGGGCACCGGGGAGCTGTTTTTT. Amino acids: CASSSIQGTGELFF.

This chain links TRBV11-2 with TRBJ2-7, with D possibly being TRBD2 (7 bases). The length of the CDR3 is 13 residues. V lost 4 bases, J lost 6 bases, and 13 bases lay in between. Germline V gene sequence: CDR1 SGHAT, CDR2 FQNNGV. The CDR3 coding sequence is TGTGCCAGCAGCTGGATAAGGGGGGGCGAGCAGTACTTC. Translation: CASSWIRGGEQYF.

This chain joins TRBV28 and TRBJ1-5; 7 bases fit TRBD1. V trimming: 7 bases; J trimming: 2 bases; junction bases outside the gene matches: 8. This CDR3 contains 15 residues. Looked up from germline, CDR1 is MDHEN and CDR2 is SYDVKM. The CDR3 loop reads CASIVDREGNQPQHF. The CDR3 DNA reads as TGTGCCAGCATCGTTGACAGGGAAGGCAATCAGCCCCAGCATTTT. The variable domain in full, completed from reference TRBV28 and TRBJ1-5, reads DVKVTQSSRYLVKRTGEKVFLECVQDMDHENMFWYRQDPGLGLRLIYFSYDVKMKEKGDIPEGYSVSREKKERFSLILESASTNQTSMYLCASIVDREGNQPQHFGDGTRLSIL.

CDR3 sequence (DNA): TGTGCCAGCAGTGAGGTACGGTCCTACGAGCAGTACTTC. Its translation is CASSEVRSYEQYF. This rearrangement joins TRBV28 to TRBJ2-7; no definite D call. The CDR3 covers 13 residues. CDR1 and CDR2 (germline): MDHEN, SYDVKM. V was shortened by 5 bases and J by 1 base, with 9 bases between the two germline ends.

The chain joins TRBV30 to TRBJ2-1, with D perhaps TRBD1 (5 bases). The ends were cut back, 3 bases at V and 5 bases at J, with 14 bases in the middle. CDR1 is GTSNPN and CDR2 is SVGIG in the germline V gene (reference sequence). This CDR3 spans 14 amino acids. CDR3 nucleotides: TGTGCCTGGAGCACCCAGGGCAGACACAATGAGCAGTTCTTC. Translating it yields CAWSTQGRHNEQFF.

This clone was picked up one time. In DNA form, the CDR3 reads TGTGCCAGCAGCACTAGGACAGGACGGCAAGAGACCCAGTACTTC. Encoded protein: CASSTRTGRQETQYF. The V gene is TRBV2, the J gene TRBJ2-5; TRBD1 matches at 7 bases. The CDR3 spans 15 residues. The V segment lost 6 bases and the J segment 2 bases; nucleotides outside the gene matches: 9. Germline lookup yields CDR1 SNHLY and CDR2 FYNNEI.

This chain joins TRBV6-4 and TRBJ2-3; D remains unclear. Trimming removed 3 bases from V and 4 bases from J, with 11 bases in between. CDR1 and CDR2 (germline): MRHNA, SNTAGT. The CDR3 loop spans 14 amino acids. This chain's CDR3 is CASSESPGPDTQYF. The CDR3 DNA sequence: TGTGCCAGCAGTGAGTCCCCAGGTCCAGATACGCAGTATTTT.

The chain joins TRBV4-1 to TRBJ2-7; a possible D gene is TRBD1 (5 bases). CDR3 length: 15 amino acids. Germline CDR1 and CDR2: MGHRA and YSYEKL. V lost 0 bases and J lost 2, with 11 bases in between. CDR3 residues: CASSQESRAAYEQYF. For the CDR3, the DNA is TGCGCCAGCAGCCAAGAGTCCAGGGCGGCCTACGAGCAGTACTTC.

The chain has TRBV28 and TRBJ2-7; tentatively, D is TRBD1 (6 bases). The CDR3 covers 12 residues. Per the germline V gene, CDR1 is MDHEN and CDR2 is SYDVKM. V dropped 6 bases and J dropped 3 bases, with 9 bases sitting between them. This CDR3 reads CASSLDSYEQYF. The CDR3 bases are TGTGCCAGCAGCCTGGACAGCTACGAGCAGTACTTC.

V and J are TRBV4-1 and TRBJ1-1; TRBD1 matches 9 bases. This CDR3 is built from 20 residues. The germline CDR1 and CDR2 sequences are MGHRA and YSYEKL. Trimming cost V 4 bases and J 0 bases; bases outside gene matches: 18. CDR3 region: CASSPLWAGNRGRMNTEAFF. In nucleotides, the CDR3 is TGCGCCAGCAGCCCCCTCTGGGCCGGAAACAGGGGGCGGATGAACACTGAAGCTTTCTTT.

The chain links TRBV27 to TRBJ1-5; D unclear. The germline CDR1 and CDR2 sequences are MNHEY and SMNVEV (reference sequence). Between the trimmed V and J ends, which lost 2 bases and 5 bases, there was a span of 7 bases. This CDR3 spans 13 amino acids. The CDR3 region is CASSLRVYQPQHF. The CDR3 DNA follows: TGTGCCAGCAGTTTACGGGTTTATCAGCCCCAGCATTTT.

The chain joins TRBV7-9 to TRBJ1-4; TRBD1 aligns across 10 bases. The J segment lost 8 bases and the V segment lost 2 bases, leaving 5 bases of the junction unmatched. This CDR3 spans 15 amino acids. The germline gives CDR1 SEHNR, CDR2 FQNEAQ (reference sequence). CDR3 residues: CASSLSDRGGEKLFF. Written as DNA, the CDR3 is TGTGCCAGCAGCTTATCGGACAGGGGGGGGGAAAAACTGTTTTTT. Variable domain in full (rest from reference TRBV7-9 and TRBJ1-4): DTGVSQNPRHKITKRGQNVTFRCDPISEHNRLYWYRQTLGQGPEFLTYFQNEAQLEKSRLLSDRFSAERPKGSFSTLEIQRTEQGDSAMYLCASSLSDRGGEKLFFGSGTQLSVL.

The chain joins TRBV28 to TRBJ2-5; D unclear. The CDR3 consists of 12 residues. Germline assignment: CDR1 MDHEN and CDR2 SYDVKM. V was cut by 8 bases and J by 5 bases, with 12 bases left in between. The DNA for the CDR3 is TGTGCCAGCTCGTCGGTGTATGAGACCCAGTACTTC. Encoded protein: CASSSVYETQYF.